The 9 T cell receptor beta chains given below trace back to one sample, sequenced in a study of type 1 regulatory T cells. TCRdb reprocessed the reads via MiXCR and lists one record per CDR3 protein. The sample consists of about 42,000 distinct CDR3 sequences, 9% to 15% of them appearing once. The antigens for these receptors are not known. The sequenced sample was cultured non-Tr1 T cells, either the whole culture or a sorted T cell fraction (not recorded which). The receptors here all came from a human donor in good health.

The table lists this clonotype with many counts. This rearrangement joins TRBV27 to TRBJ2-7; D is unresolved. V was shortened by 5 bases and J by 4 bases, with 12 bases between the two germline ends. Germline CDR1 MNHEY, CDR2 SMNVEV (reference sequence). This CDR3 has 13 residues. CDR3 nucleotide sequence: TGTGCCAGCAGTCTCAGGATGGGTTACGAGCAGTACTTC. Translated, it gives CASSLRMGYEQYF.

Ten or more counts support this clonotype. The DNA for the CDR3 is TGTGCCAGTAGTATCCGGGCGCAGGCTAGCACAGATACGCAGTATTTT. Residues: CASSIRAQASTDTQYF. The J gene is TRBJ2-3, the V gene TRBV19; D uncertain. Trimming left V 3 bases short and J 0 bases short, with 13 bases between. The V gene's germline CDR1 is LNHDA and CDR2 SQIVND (reference sequence). This CDR3 comprises 16 residues.

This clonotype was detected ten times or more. Written as DNA, the CDR3 is TGCAGTGCTAGGTCTAGCGGGAGAGAGACCCAGTACTTC. It encodes CSARSSGRETQYF. The chain links TRBV20-1 to TRBJ2-5, with 10 positions matching TRBD2. Germline V CDR1 and CDR2: DFQATT, SNEGSKA (reference sequence). CDR3 length: 13 residues. Losses at the gene ends were 3 bases for V and 4 bases for J; bases not matched to a gene: 2.

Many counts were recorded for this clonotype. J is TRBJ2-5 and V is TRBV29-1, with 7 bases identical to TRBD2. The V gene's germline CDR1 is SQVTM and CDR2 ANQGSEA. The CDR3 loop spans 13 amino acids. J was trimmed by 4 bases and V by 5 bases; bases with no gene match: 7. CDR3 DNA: TGCAGCGTTCCCGGGGAGGGAGGAGAGACCCAGTACTTC. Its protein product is CSVPGEGGETQYF.

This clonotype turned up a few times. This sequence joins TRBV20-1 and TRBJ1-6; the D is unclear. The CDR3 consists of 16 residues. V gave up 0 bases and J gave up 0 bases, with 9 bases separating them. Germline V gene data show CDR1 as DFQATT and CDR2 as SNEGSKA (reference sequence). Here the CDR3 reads CSARDRRSSYNSPLHF. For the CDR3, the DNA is TGCAGTGCTAGAGACAGGAGGTCCTCCTATAATTCACCCCTCCACTTT.

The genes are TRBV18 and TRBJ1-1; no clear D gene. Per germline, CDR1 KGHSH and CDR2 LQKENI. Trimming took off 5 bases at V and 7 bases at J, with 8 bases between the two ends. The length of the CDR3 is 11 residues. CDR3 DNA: TGTGCCAGCTCAGGGGTCGGTGAAGCTTTCTTT. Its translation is CASSGVGEAFF.

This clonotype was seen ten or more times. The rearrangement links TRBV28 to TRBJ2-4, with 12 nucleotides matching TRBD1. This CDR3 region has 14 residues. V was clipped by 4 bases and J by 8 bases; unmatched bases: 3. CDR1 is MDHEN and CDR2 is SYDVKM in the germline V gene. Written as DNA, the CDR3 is TGTGCCAGCAGTTCGGGACAGGGGGCCCACATTCAGTACTTC. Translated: CASSSGQGAHIQYF.

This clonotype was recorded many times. The CDR3 reads CSGRRNTEAFF. The DNA for the CDR3 is TGCAGCGGCCGTAGGAACACTGAAGCTTTCTTT. The chain recombines TRBV29-1 with TRBJ1-1; D is ambiguous. The CDR3 is 11 amino acids. The germline CDR1 and CDR2 sequences are SQVTM and ANQGSEA. V lost 7 bases to trimming and J lost 1 base, with 7 bases between them.

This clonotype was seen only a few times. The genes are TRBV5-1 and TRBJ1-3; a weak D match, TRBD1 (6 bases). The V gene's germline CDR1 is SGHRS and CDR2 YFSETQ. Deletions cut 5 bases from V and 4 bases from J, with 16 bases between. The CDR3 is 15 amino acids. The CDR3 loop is CASRPPGADGNTIYF. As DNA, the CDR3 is TGCGCCAGCAGACCCCCGGGGGCGGACGGAAACACCATATATTTT.